The entry below gives a single T cell receptor beta chain sequence along with its context. Its target is unknown. This entry belongs to a study of T cells after yellow fever vaccination. At the level of the study: The fractions with low cell numbers were processed using SMART-Seq v4 Ultra Low Input. General study findings and limits: Clones from primary vaccination mostly reappeared after the booster (approximately 95% CD4, around 90% CD8). The presence of abundant clonotypes contaminating from the bulk population was possible in FACS-sorted repertoires.

5'RACE template switching added a universal primer site and UMIs to TCR cDNA. TCRdb reprocessed the 5' RACE reads via MiXCR and lists one record per CDR3 protein. The sample consists of approximately 510,000 distinct CDR3 sequences, 21% of them appearing once. The CDR3 extends over 14 amino acids. Germline V CDR1 and CDR2: MNHNS, SASEGT. Trimming removed 7 bases from V and 9 bases from J, with 16 bases in between. This receptor was identified in a man younger than 35 who received the YFV17D yellow fever vaccine. The source material was PBMCs, sampled approximately 22 days after the first yellow fever vaccination. The chain recombines TRBV6-1 with TRBJ1-6; no definite D call. The CDR3 protein is CASNNRVLSSPLHF. The CDR3 DNA sequence: TGTGCCAGCAACAACCGGGTACTTAGTTCACCCCTCCACTTT.